These 10 T cell receptor beta chains originate from one sample sequenced in a study of early T cells in non-severe SARS-CoV-2 infection. TCRdb re-derived calls from the 5' RACE reads in MiXCR, one entry per CDR3 protein. The table lists about 60,000 distinct CDR3 sequences, 10% to 15% of them singletons. Sequencing was done on a sample of whole blood. These receptors were obtained from an adult who was a healthcare worker with PCR-confirmed SARS-CoV-2 infection or an uninfected control (not recorded which).

This clonotype showed up many times. This chain joins TRBV3-1 and TRBJ2-7; a weak D match, TRBD2 (6 bases). Germline lookup yields CDR1 LGHDT and CDR2 YNNKEL (reference sequence). This CDR3 is built from 14 residues. Trimming shortened V by 3 bases and J by 0 bases, and 9 bases separated the two germline ends. This CDR3 is CASSHRTNSYEQYF. The CDR3 DNA sequence: TGTGCCAGCAGCCACCGGACTAACTCCTACGAGCAGTACTTC.

There are a few counts of this clonotype. The chain recombines TRBV7-9 with TRBJ2-1; D is unclear. This CDR3 has 13 residues. From germline, CDR1 is SEHNR and CDR2 FQNEAQ (reference sequence). Trimming left V 4 bases short and J 3 bases short, with 7 bases between. The CDR3 reads CASSSHVYNEQFF. CDR3 bases: TGTGCCAGCAGCTCCCACGTCTACAATGAGCAGTTCTTC. The full variable domain, in which reference TRBV7-9 and TRBJ2-1 provide the parts outside the CDR3, is DTGVSQNPRHKITKRGQNVTFRCDPISEHNRLYWYRQTLGQGPEFLTYFQNEAQLEKSRLLSDRFSAERPKGSFSTLEIQRTEQGDSAMYLCASSSHVYNEQFFGPGTRLTVL.

This clonotype was counted a few times. The chain carries TRBV11-2 and TRBJ1-2; 7 positions match TRBD1. The length of the CDR3 is 16 residues. V lost 4 bases, J lost 4 bases, and 12 bases stayed unmatched. Germline CDR1 SGHAT, CDR2 FQNNGV. As DNA, the CDR3 is TGTGCCAGCAGCTCAGGATACAGGGGTTATAGCTATGGCTACACCTTC. Translating gives CASSSGYRGYSYGYTF.

This chain joins TRBV12-3 or TRBV12-4 and TRBJ2-7; the D is unclear. CDR3 size: 11 residues. V was pared by 6 bases and J by 6 bases, with 9 bases between. CDR3 DNA sequence: TGTGCCAGCAGCGAATACAGCGAGCAGTACTTC. It specifies CASSEYSEQYF.

CDR3 in DNA: TGTGCCCAGCGATCCCGGAGTAATTCACCCCTCCACTTT. It yields the protein CAQRSRSNSPLHF. This chain joins TRBV2 and TRBJ1-6; D is unclear. The CDR3 is 13 amino acids. Deletions cut 11 bases from V and 6 bases from J, with 14 bases between. Germline CDR1 is SNHLY and CDR2 is FYNNEI.

The chain is built from TRBV5-1 and TRBJ2-3; D gene uncertain. CDR1 is SGHRS and CDR2 is YFSETQ in the germline V gene. V was clipped by 0 bases and J by 6 bases, with 11 bases between them. This CDR3 spans 14 amino acids. The CDR3 region is CASSLVPLSDTQYF. The CDR3 bases are TGCGCCAGCAGCTTGGTCCCCCTGTCCGATACGCAGTATTTT. The full variable domain, its missing parts supplied by reference TRBV5-1 and TRBJ2-3, is KAGVTQTPRYLIKTRGQQVTLSCSPISGHRSVSWYQQTPGQGLQFLFEYFSETQRNKGNFPGRFSGRQFSNSRSEMNVSTLELGDSALYLCASSLVPLSDTQYFGPGTRLTVL.

This clonotype was picked up many times. The CDR3 DNA follows: TGTGCCTGGTCTCTCTCCGGGGAGCTGTTTTTT. Amino acid sequence: CAWSLSGELFF. The chain employs TRBV30 and TRBJ2-2; D is ambiguous. The germline V gene encodes CDR1 GTSNPN and CDR2 SVGIG (reference sequence). The CDR3 loop spans 11 amino acids. Trimming shortened V by 5 bases and J by 6 bases, and 7 bases separated the two germline ends.

This clonotype was picked up a small number of times. The rearrangement joins TRBV19 to TRBJ2-1, with D maybe TRBD2 (6 bases). This CDR3 region has 15 residues. The V end was cut by 5 bases, the J end by 6 bases, with 17 bases between. The V gene's germline CDR1 is LNHDA and CDR2 SQIVND (reference sequence). CDR3 loop: CASSQGGSSVNEQFF. As DNA, the CDR3 is TGTGCCAGTAGTCAAGGAGGGAGCAGCGTCAATGAGCAGTTCTTC.

In its sample, this clonotype was seen many times. This chain connects TRBV20-1 to TRBJ2-1; D could derive from TRBD1 or TRBD2 (6 bases each). The CDR3 runs to 16 residues. CDR1 is DFQATT, CDR2 SNEGSKA, per germline (reference sequence). Trimming took 4 bases from V and 8 from J, leaving 24 bases between them. DNA for the CDR3: TGCAGTGCTATCGGGCCAGGAGGGGGTATGATGGATGAGCAGTTCTTC. Its translation is CSAIGPGGGMMDEQFF.

This clonotype was recorded a few times. The chain is built from TRBV25-1 and TRBJ2-2; the match to TRBD2 covers 7 bases. Germline V gives CDR1 MGHDK, CDR2 SYGVNS. Trimming removed 8 bases from V and 4 bases from J; junction bases left unmatched: 1. The CDR3 runs to 12 residues. The CDR3 loop reads CASGLGTGELFF. The CDR3 DNA reads as TGTGCCAGCGGACTAGGCACCGGGGAGCTGTTTTTT.